A single sample is the source of the 32 T cell receptor beta chains below, sequenced in a study of blood T cell repertoires in COVID-19 (TCRdb year 2020). The library was generated by the immunoSEQ multiplex PCR assay. Drawn from immuneACCESS, this table holds only the in-frame rearrangements with V and J called that TCRdb kept. Clones are partly lost; checked studies trace under half to an unresolved V gene and leave the rest unexplained. The sample data list roughly 300,000 clones, and approximately 91% of these were observed just once. The ten largest clones capture about 2.3% of the sample. Sequencing was carried out using PBMCs or T cells enriched from blood (not recorded which). These receptors were obtained from a woman in her thirties or forties with acute COVID-19.

The rearrangement uses TRBV4-1 and TRBJ1-2, with 10 bases that match TRBD1. CDR1 and CDR2 from the germline V gene are MGHRA and YSYEKL. CDR3 length equals 14 residues. V lost 1 base and J lost 8; bases outside the gene matches: 4. The DNA for the CDR3 is TGCGCCAGCAGCCAAGGGGACAGGGGTGGAGGCTACACCTTC. Its translation: CASSQGDRGGGYTF.

The chain has TRBV5-1 and TRBJ2-5; 9 bases align to TRBD2. V lost 4 bases, J lost 5 bases, and 6 bases stayed unmatched. This CDR3 contains 14 residues. CDR1 and CDR2 (germline): SGHRS, YFSETQ. CDR3 nucleotide sequence: TGCGCCAGCAGCCCGGGACTAGCTCGTGAGACCCAGTACTTC. It is translated as CASSPGLARETQYF.

The chain combines TRBV6-5 with TRBJ2-2; the D gene is possibly TRBD2 (6 bases). Germline assignment: CDR1 MNHEY and CDR2 SVGAGI. V was shortened by 2 bases and J by 4 bases, with 11 bases between the two germline ends. This CDR3 has 15 amino acids. The DNA for the CDR3 is TGTGCCAGCAGTTACGGTTCTAGCGCCACCGGGGAGCTGTTTTTT. This encodes CASSYGSSATGELFF.

The chain uses TRBV7-2 and TRBJ2-2; TRBD1 aligns across 7 bases. The trim removed 5 bases at V and 1 base at J, leaving 7 bases unmatched. The CDR3 is made up of 16 amino acids. CDR1 and CDR2 (germline): SGHTA, FQGNSA. CDR3 DNA: TGTGCCAGCAGCCCCCGGGACAGAAAGAACACCGGGGAGCTGTTTTTT. Translated: CASSPRDRKNTGELFF.

J is TRBJ2-2 and V is TRBV27, with unresolved D. V was cut by 5 bases and J by 3 bases, with 4 bases left in between. CDR3 size: 12 residues. Germline V CDR1 and CDR2: MNHEY, SMNVEV (reference sequence). The CDR3 loop reads CASSPYTGELFF. In nucleotides, the CDR3 is TGTGCCAGCAGTCCCTACACCGGGGAGCTGTTTTTT.

The V call is TRBV30, the J call TRBJ1-5, with D perhaps TRBD1 (5 bases). The CDR3 is made up of 15 amino acids. Between the trimmed V and J ends, which lost 0 bases and 5 bases, there was a span of 14 bases. Germline CDR1 GTSNPN, CDR2 SVGIG (reference sequence). For the CDR3, the DNA is TGTGCCTGGAGTGTTTCTGGCAGGGTTTATCAGCCCCAGCATTTT. Protein: CAWSVSGRVYQPQHF. Full variable domain (rest looked up from reference TRBV30 and TRBJ1-5): SQTIHQWPATLVQPVGSPLSLECTVEGTSNPNLYWYRQAAGRGLQLLFYSVGIGQISSEVPQNLSASRPQDRQFILSSKKLLLSDSGFYLCAWSVSGRVYQPQHFGDGTRLSIL.

J is TRBJ1-2 and V is TRBV6-6; the D gene is possibly TRBD1 (5 bases). The V gene lost 2 bases and the J gene lost 6 bases, with 13 bases spanning the gap. Germline V gene lookup returns CDR1 MNHNY and CDR2 SVGAGI (reference sequence). The CDR3 is 14 residues long. The CDR3 region is CASSYRTRVDGYTF. DNA of the CDR3: TGTGCCAGCAGTTACAGGACCAGGGTAGATGGCTACACCTTC.

This chain links TRBV7-9 with TRBJ2-6, with 12 bases identical to TRBD1. Germline trimming cut 5 bases from V and 2 bases from J; bases unmatched to any gene: 7. The CDR3 contains 18 residues. In germline, CDR1 is SEHNR, CDR2 FQNEAQ (reference sequence). The CDR3 coding sequence is TGTGCCAGCAGCACCCACCGGGACAGGGGGCCTGGGGCCAACGTCCTGACTTTC. Translating gives CASSTHRDRGPGANVLTF.

The J gene is TRBJ2-7, the V gene TRBV10-2, with D possibly being TRBD2 (5 bases). Germline CDR1 reads WSHSY; CDR2 reads SAAADI. V gave up 8 bases and J gave up 7 bases, with 15 bases separating them. The CDR3 runs to 12 residues. The CDR3 is CASGSTRGEQYF. The CDR3 DNA reads TGCGCCAGCGGGAGCACCCGTGGTGAGCAGTACTTC.

The rearrangement joins TRBV2 to TRBJ2-5; 16 bases are a match to TRBD2. The CDR3 runs 16 residues. The germline V gene has CDR1 SNHLY and CDR2 FYNNEI. With V trimmed by 3 bases and J by 2 bases, 0 bases remained unmatched. The CDR3, as DNA: TGTGCCAGCAGTGAGGGACTAGCGGGAGGGCAAGAGACCCAGTACTTC. Translation gives CASSEGLAGGQETQYF.

The J gene is TRBJ2-6, the V gene TRBV14; 7 nucleotides agree with TRBD2. CDR1 is SGHDN, CDR2 FVKESK, per germline. The CDR3 is 17 amino acids. V was clipped by 5 bases and J by 0 bases; unmatched bases: 7. DNA for the CDR3: TGTGCCAGCAGCTCCGTGGGGGGGAGCTCTGGGGCCAACGTCCTGACTTTC. This codes for CASSSVGGSSGANVLTF.

This clone was counted once. This rearrangement joins TRBV7-8 to TRBJ2-2, with D tentatively TRBD1 (5 bases). The CDR3 sequence is 14 residues long. In germline, CDR1 is SGHVS, CDR2 FQNEAQ. Trimming cost V 0 bases and J 15 bases, with 17 bases left between them. Written as DNA, the CDR3 is TGTGCCAGCAGCTTAGCCATTCCACGGACAACGGTGTTTTTT. Translation: CASSLAIPRTTVFF.

This chain links TRBV19 with TRBJ2-5, with 8 bases aligning to TRBD1. J was trimmed by 6 bases and V by 5 bases; bases with no gene match: 11. The CDR3 is made up of 15 amino acids. Germline values: CDR1 LNHDA, CDR2 SQIVND (reference sequence). The CDR3 coding sequence is TGTGCCAGTAGTCCAAGGACAGGGACCCTAAAGACCCAGTACTTC. Amino acids: CASSPRTGTLKTQYF.

This chain joins TRBV6-5 and TRBJ1-4, with D uncertain. The ends were cut back, 0 bases at V and 6 bases at J, with 14 bases in the middle. Germline V gives CDR1 MNHEY, CDR2 SVGAGI. The CDR3 is 16 residues long. CDR3 nucleotides: TGTGCCAGCAGTTACTCCGGGAGCTCCAAAGATGAAAAACTGTTTTTT. Translation: CASSYSGSSKDEKLFF.

The rearrangement links TRBV19 to TRBJ1-5; no reliable D call. Trimming took 7 bases from V and 0 from J, leaving 10 bases between them. This CDR3 contains 14 residues. Germline loops: CDR1 LNHDA, CDR2 SQIVND (reference sequence). CDR3 nucleotide sequence: TGTGCCAGTACCAATGGGCTTAGCAATCAGCCCCAGCATTTT. Translating gives CASTNGLSNQPQHF.

The genes are TRBV3-1 (or the pseudogene TRBV3-2) and TRBJ2-7; 11 nucleotides agree with TRBD2. The V gene end was trimmed by 4 bases and the J gene end by 3 bases; junction bases not matched to a gene: 5. There are 15 residues in the CDR3. Germline V gene data show CDR1 as LGHDT and CDR2 as YNNKEL (reference sequence). CDR3 in DNA: TGTGCCAGCAGCCTGACTAGCGGGGAGAACTACGAGCAGTACTTC. It codes for CASSLTSGENYEQYF.

This rearrangement joins TRBV6-2 or TRBV6-3 to TRBJ1-2; no firm D call. There are 13 residues in the CDR3. With 6 bases removed from V and 9 bases from J, the gap between germline ends came to 17 bases. Germline values: CDR1 MNHEY, CDR2 SVGEGT. CDR3 DNA sequence: TGTGCCAGCAGCACAACGCCGGGAGGGAGCTACACCTTC. It is translated as CASSTTPGGSYTF.

This chain joins TRBV9 and TRBJ1-1, with D uncertain. The CDR3 has 13 residues. V dropped 1 base and J dropped 1 base, with 5 bases sitting between them. The V gene's germline CDR1 is SGDLS and CDR2 YYNGEE. CDR3: CASSVYPNTEAFF. Written as DNA, the CDR3 is TGTGCCAGCAGCGTATATCCGAACACTGAAGCTTTCTTT.

The genes are TRBV5-5 and TRBJ2-7; tentative D call: TRBD1 (6 bases). Trimming stripped 4 bases from V and 2 bases from J, with 22 bases between. The CDR3 runs 17 residues. Germline CDR1 reads SGHKS; CDR2 reads YYEKEE (reference sequence). The CDR3 DNA reads as TGTGCCAGCAGCCCCTCTCCCCTCAGCCAGGGGACCTACGAGCAGTACTTC. Translation: CASSPSPLSQGTYEQYF.

The gene calls are TRBV4-2 and TRBJ1-2, with 8 bases aligning to TRBD1. The junction had 11 bases not matched to a gene; V was cut back by 0 bases and J by 5 bases. The germline V gene encodes CDR1 LGHNA and CDR2 YNFKEQ. The CDR3 length is 17 residues. The CDR3 sequence is CASSQERDRNYGYGYTF. In DNA, the CDR3 is TGTGCCAGCAGCCAAGAGAGGGACAGGAATTATGGGTATGGCTACACCTTC.

V usage is TRBV5-1 and J usage is TRBJ1-4; 7 bases are shared with TRBD1. The germline V gene has CDR1 SGHRS and CDR2 YFSETQ. With 5 bases clipped from V and 7 bases from J, the junction kept 11 bases outside the gene matches. CDR3 length: 15 amino acids. CDR3 in amino acids: CASSGGQTGGEKLFF. In DNA, the CDR3 is TGCGCCAGCAGTGGGGGACAGACTGGAGGTGAAAAACTGTTTTTT. Supplemented by reference TRBV5-1 and TRBJ1-4, the full variable domain reads KAGVTQTPRYLIKTRGQQVTLSCSPISGHRSVSWYQQTPGQGLQFLFEYFSETQRNKGNFPGRFSGRQFSNSRSEMNVSTLELGDSALYLCASSGGQTGGEKLFFGSGTQLSVL.

This clone was detected once. CDR3 bases: TGTGCCAGCATCGACAGCCAAGAGACCCAGTACTTC. It yields the protein CASIDSQETQYF. The genes are TRBV7-9 and TRBJ2-5, with a possible D match to TRBD1 (5 bases). This CDR3 contains 12 residues. The germline V gene encodes CDR1 SEHNR and CDR2 FQNEAQ (reference sequence). The V gene lost 7 bases and the J gene lost 1 base, with 7 bases spanning the gap.

V and J are TRBV4-1 and TRBJ2-7; D is unclear. The CDR3 contains 16 residues. Germline V CDR1 and CDR2: MGHRA, YSYEKL. Trimming shortened V by 0 bases and J by 3 bases, and 15 bases separated the two germline ends. The CDR3 DNA reads TGCGCCAGCAGCCAAGATTTCGCACAGTCGAACTACGAGCAGTACTTC. Protein: CASSQDFAQSNYEQYF.

The chain employs TRBV24-1 and TRBJ2-3, with D possibly matching TRBD2 (5 bases). CDR3 size: 15 residues. Germline CDR1 is KGHDR and CDR2 is SFDVKD. V was clipped by 0 bases and J by 3 bases, with 9 bases between them. The CDR3 loop reads CATSDLLGGTDTQYF. As DNA, the CDR3 is TGTGCCACCAGTGATTTGCTTGGCGGGACAGATACGCAGTATTTT.

The V call is TRBV4-1, the J call TRBJ2-3; 11 nucleotides agree with TRBD2. The J segment lost 5 bases and the V segment lost 4 bases, leaving 5 bases of the junction unmatched. Germline-derived CDR1 and CDR2 are MGHRA and YSYEKL. The CDR3 is 15 residues long. The CDR3 nucleotides read TGCGCCAGCAGCCGGCTAGGACTAGCGGGAGATACGCAGTATTTT. Translated: CASSRLGLAGDTQYF.

With regard to this clone: The DNA is omitted, as the CDR3 cannot be located on it reliably, and the CDR3 follows TCRdb's listing. The chain employs TRBV2 and TRBJ2-3; the table assigns TRBD1, which was not confirmed against the DNA. The CDR3 sequence runs 14 residues, both termini included. Germline CDR1 SNHLY, CDR2 FYNNEI. CDR3 in amino acids: CASTSDRVADTQYF.

The rearrangement joins TRBV30 to TRBJ1-1; TRBD1 might be the D (5 bases). CDR3 length: 12 residues. Trimming cost V 4 bases and J 5 bases, with 11 bases left between them. Germline loops: CDR1 GTSNPN, CDR2 SVGIG (reference sequence). This chain's CDR3 is CAWTDRGTEAFF. The CDR3 DNA reads as TGTGCCTGGACCGATCGGGGGACTGAAGCTTTCTTT.

This chain uses TRBV4-2 with TRBJ2-5; 9 bases map to TRBD2. Germline V gives CDR1 LGHNA, CDR2 YNFKEQ. The V and J ends lost 0 bases and 1 base, in that order; junction bases with no gene match: 9. The CDR3 is made up of 18 amino acids. The CDR3: CASSQDIGGGRAQETQYF. The CDR3 DNA reads TGTGCCAGCAGCCAAGACATCGGCGGCGGGAGGGCCCAAGAGACCCAGTACTTC.

This chain connects TRBV28 to TRBJ2-1; 7 nucleotides agree with TRBD2. The J segment lost 4 bases and the V segment lost 3 bases, leaving 6 bases of the junction unmatched. The CDR3 totals 15 residues. Germline CDR1 reads MDHEN; CDR2 reads SYDVKM. The CDR3 bases are TGTGCCAGCAGTTTGAGCGGGGCCCAGTACAATGAGCAGTTCTTC. Translating gives CASSLSGAQYNEQFF.

The chain employs TRBV24-1 and TRBJ1-4, with D perhaps matching TRBD1 (5 bases). Trimming cost V 5 bases and J 8 bases, with 14 bases left between them. There are 14 residues in the CDR3. Germline V gene sequence: CDR1 KGHDR, CDR2 SFDVKD. Here the CDR3 reads CATSVVRVGEKLFF. CDR3 sequence (DNA): TGTGCCACCAGTGTGGTCAGGGTGGGAGAAAAACTGTTTTTT.

The chain joins TRBV4-2 to TRBJ1-2, with TRBD1 as a possible D gene (5 bases). The CDR3 contains 15 residues. The V gene lost 2 bases and the J gene lost 3 bases, with 13 bases spanning the gap. Per germline, CDR1 LGHNA and CDR2 YNFKEQ. The CDR3 nucleotides are TGTGCCAGCAGCCAATTCCAGGGAGGCCACTATGGCTACACCTTC. Protein sequence: CASSQFQGGHYGYTF.

CDR3 in amino acids: CASSPRRGGANYGYTF. The DNA for the CDR3 is TGTGCCAGCAGCCCTCGTCGGGGGGGGGCCAACTATGGCTACACCTTC. The rearrangement joins TRBV4-2 to TRBJ1-2, with D maybe TRBD1 (6 bases). The V end lost 4 bases, the J end lost 2 bases, and 17 bases lay between the germline ends. The CDR3 length is 16 residues. Germline values: CDR1 LGHNA, CDR2 YNFKEQ.